Below are 15 T cell receptor beta chains sequenced from a single sample in a study of OX40 agonist ivuxolimab in advanced cancers. TCRdb keeps only in-frame clones here, not all; method: immunoSEQ multiplex PCR. The data contain fewer than 65,000 clones, 84% of them singletons. The sample consisted of CD4+ or CD8+ T cells sorted from blood, taken in a trial of the OX40 agonist ivuxolimab. All receptors come from an adult with an advanced solid tumor such as melanoma, head and neck, liver or kidney cancer.

This chain joins TRBV2 and TRBJ1-2; D is undetermined. Deletions cut 4 bases from V and 0 bases from J, with 21 bases between. The germline gives CDR1 SNHLY, CDR2 FYNNEI. This CDR3 is 18 amino acids long. The chain's CDR3 is CASSGKSSSVFSNYGYTF. The CDR3, as DNA: TGTGCCAGCAGTGGGAAATCAAGCAGTGTTTTTTCTAACTATGGCTACACCTTC. The full variable domain, completed using reference TRBV2 and TRBJ1-2, is EPEVTQTPSHQVTQMGQEVILRCVPISNHLYFYWYRQILGQKVEFLVSFYNNEISEKSEIFDDQFSVERPDGSNFTLKIRSTKLEDSAMYFCASSGKSSSVFSNYGYTFGSGTRLTVV.

V gene TRBV18 combines with J gene TRBJ2-5; a weak D match, TRBD1 (5 bases). CDR1 KGHSH and CDR2 LQKENI come from the germline V gene. The CDR3 spans 14 residues. Trimming shortened V by 8 bases and J by 1 base, and 14 bases separated the two germline ends. This chain's CDR3 is CASTPMDIQETQYF. The CDR3 bases are TGTGCCAGCACCCCTATGGACATCCAAGAGACCCAGTACTTC.

The V gene is TRBV4-3, the J gene TRBJ1-4; no clear D gene. The CDR3 is 11 amino acids. The ends were cut back, 5 bases at V and 7 bases at J, with 5 bases in the middle. Germline V CDR1 and CDR2: LGHNA, YSLEER. CDR3 nucleotide sequence: TGCGCCAGCAGCAGAGGTGAAAAACTGTTTTTT. Translation gives CASSRGEKLFF.

Details on this clone: The sample contains more than one DNA sequence encoding this CDR3. The chain uses TRBV5-1 and TRBJ2-7, with a possible D match to TRBD2 (5 bases). V was clipped by 5 bases and J by 4 bases, with 16 bases between them. Looked up from germline, CDR1 is SGHRS and CDR2 is YFSETQ. The CDR3 has 14 amino acids. The CDR3 reads CASSVSGGTYEQYF. CDR3 coding DNA: TGCGCCAGCAGTGTCAGCGGAGGCACGTACGAGCAGTACTTC.

This clone was picked up one time. CDR3 amino acids: CASSPGLAGQETQYF. CDR3 sequence (DNA): TGTGCCAGCAGTCCCGGACTAGCGGGGCAAGAGACCCAGTACTTC. This chain connects TRBV6-5 to TRBJ2-5; TRBD2 agrees at 12 bases. The germline gives CDR1 MNHEY, CDR2 SVGAGI. J was trimmed by 2 bases and V by 5 bases; bases with no gene match: 3. This CDR3 is built from 15 residues.

The chain carries TRBV5-4 and TRBJ2-1; 12 positions match TRBD2. Germline CDR1 is SGHNT and CDR2 is YYREEE (reference sequence). The CDR3 totals 16 residues. V was clipped by 1 base and J by 7 bases; unmatched bases: 6. The CDR3 sequence: CASSLRLAGGANEQFF. CDR3 DNA sequence: TGTGCCAGCAGCTTGAGGCTAGCGGGAGGGGCAAATGAGCAGTTCTTC. Variable domain in full (rest from reference TRBV5-4 and TRBJ2-1): ETGVTQSPTHLIKTRGQQVTLRCSSQSGHNTVSWYQQALGQGPQFIFQYYREEENGRGNFPPRFSGLQFPNYSSELNVNALELDDSALYLCASSLRLAGGANEQFFGPGTRLTVL.

This chain's CDR3 is CASSIVFGSSYNEQFF. CDR3 bases: TGTGCCAGTAGTATCGTCTTCGGTAGCTCCTACAATGAGCAGTTCTTC. The chain joins TRBV19 to TRBJ2-1, with D uncertain. CDR1 is LNHDA, CDR2 SQIVND, per germline (reference sequence). The CDR3 extends over 16 amino acids. Trimming took off 3 bases at V and 0 bases at J, with 12 bases between the two ends.

The V call is TRBV11-3, the J call TRBJ2-3; 7 positions match TRBD1. The CDR3 contains 14 residues. CDR1 is SGHNT and CDR2 is YENEEA in the germline V gene. V trimming: 5 bases; J trimming: 4 bases; junction bases outside the gene matches: 6. The CDR3 here is CASSPRQGADTQYF. CDR3 bases: TGTGCCAGCAGCCCGCGACAGGGCGCAGATACGCAGTATTTT. Complete variable domain (other parts from reference TRBV11-3 and TRBJ2-3): EAGVVQSPRYKIIEKKQPVAFWCNPISGHNTLYWYLQNLGQGPELLIRYENEEAVDDSQLPKDRFSAERLKGVDSTLKIQPAELGDSAVYLCASSPRQGADTQYFGPGTRLTVL.

Only a few counts were recorded for this clone. The genes are TRBV19 and TRBJ1-4; D remains ambiguous. V was pared by 3 bases and J by 8 bases, with 4 bases between. Germline V gene sequence: CDR1 LNHDA, CDR2 SQIVND (reference sequence). The CDR3 contains 11 residues. CDR3 in amino acids: CASSITEKLFF. The CDR3 nucleotides read TGTGCCAGTAGTATCACCGAAAAACTGTTTTTT.

The gene calls are TRBV30 and TRBJ2-2; 9 bases agree with TRBD2. V shed 4 bases and J 6 bases; nucleotides not matched to a gene: 15. This CDR3 comprises 17 residues. Germline CDR1 is GTSNPN and CDR2 is SVGIG (reference sequence). The CDR3 loop is CAWIPRPGLAFAGELFF. In nucleotides, the CDR3 is TGTGCCTGGATTCCCCGGCCGGGACTAGCTTTCGCCGGGGAGCTGTTTTTT.

This sequence joins TRBV4-3 and TRBJ2-7; possible D gene TRBD2, 6 bases. The V end was cut by 1 base, the J end by 7 bases, with 14 bases between. Per germline, CDR1 LGHNA and CDR2 YSLEER. There are 14 residues in the CDR3. CDR3 residues: CASSQGGTVGEQYF. The CDR3 DNA reads as TGCGCCAGCAGCCAAGGCGGGACCGTCGGGGAGCAGTACTTC.

The chain couples TRBV6-1 to TRBJ2-3; D may correspond to TRBD1 or TRBD2 (5 bases each). V dropped 3 bases and J dropped 4 bases, with 20 bases sitting between them. CDR3 size: 17 residues. Germline V CDR1 and CDR2: MNHNS, SASEGT. CDR3 amino acids: CASSEIMGTSGADTQYF. CDR3 DNA: TGTGCCAGCAGTGAGATAATGGGGACCTCTGGGGCAGATACGCAGTATTTT.

The V and J genes are TRBV19 and TRBJ2-4, with 8 bases aligning to TRBD1. The CDR3 length is 15 residues. Looked up from germline, CDR1 is LNHDA and CDR2 is SQIVND (reference sequence). After removal of 7 bases from V and 9 bases from J, the junction contained 14 bases not matched to a gene. The CDR3 nucleotides are TGTGCCAGTAACCCGACAGGGGTGAAAATAGGCATTCAGTACTTC. This translates into CASNPTGVKIGIQYF.

The chain couples TRBV6-1 to TRBJ2-7; 8 nucleotides agree with TRBD1. The V gene's germline CDR1 is MNHNS and CDR2 SASEGT. This CDR3 is 16 amino acids long. V lost 3 bases, J lost 3 bases, and 10 bases stayed unmatched. The CDR3 DNA reads as TGTGCCAGCAGTGAGGGCCTGGGACAGGCTAACTACGAGCAGTACTTC. As protein: CASSEGLGQANYEQYF.

This chain connects TRBV2 to TRBJ2-1, with TRBD1 matching over 8 bases. Germline V gene sequence: CDR1 SNHLY, CDR2 FYNNEI. Trimming at V came to 4 bases and at J to 7 bases, leaving 9 bases not matched to a gene. The CDR3 is 15 amino acids. The CDR3 region is CASSVLQGVMNEQFF. The CDR3 nucleotides read TGTGCCAGCAGTGTTTTACAGGGGGTCATGAATGAGCAGTTCTTC.